This T cell receptor beta chain was observed in a study of T-cell reconstitution after alpha-beta-depleted transplantation in children. Whole-study results and caveats: It was newly produced T cells that mostly accounted for T-cell counts and diversity one year after transplant. Alpha-beta T cells about two months after transplant reportedly derived from several hundred expanded graft clones. Recipient T cells and thymic progenitors that survived gave rise to the high TCRbeta diversity observed at day 60 in some patients.

Researchers prepared the TCRbeta library using unique molecular identifiers, the study reports. TCRdb re-analysed the PCR reads in MiXCR, keeping a single row per CDR3 protein. The table has 180,000 or so distinct CDR3 sequences, about 6% seen once. A remark on this clonotype: Its specificity is unknown.

This clonotype originated in a girl under two years old with combined immunodeficiency, due to receive a stem cell transplant. Sample: PBMCs, taken before TCRalphabeta/CD19-depleted stem cell transplant.

CDR3 in DNA: TGTGCCAGCAGCTTGATTGGTCAGACGGAGACCCAGTACTTC. Amino acids: CASSLIGQTETQYF. The chain uses TRBV7-7 and TRBJ2-5; D is undetermined. The germline V and J ends were trimmed by 3 bases and 5 bases, with 13 bases remaining between them. Germline V gene data show CDR1 as SSHAT and CDR2 as FNYEAQ (reference sequence). This CDR3 is built from 14 residues.